This TCR beta chain was obtained from a study of CD8 T cells in Susac syndrome. Reverse transcription of about 0.45 to 1 ug RNA was performed with random hexamers. TCRdb re-called the immunoSEQ multiplex PCR reads with MiXCR, one entry per CDR3 protein. This sample yields fewer than 200,000 distinct CDR3 sequences, of which 85% to 95% are seen a single time; 0.15% to 0.2% belongs to the top ten. The CDR3 is made up of 14 amino acids. Germline values: CDR1 MDHEN, CDR2 SYDVKM. V shed 7 bases, J shed 3 bases, and the junction held 7 bases outside the gene matches. Source material: CD8+ T cells from PBMCs. The source of this sequence is a human donor with multiple sclerosis. This chain joins TRBV28 and TRBJ1-2; TRBD1 matches 8 bases. The CDR3: CASKDRGRDYGYTF. The DNA for the CDR3 is TGTGCCAGCAAAGACAGGGGAAGGGACTATGGCTACACCTTC.